The T cell receptor (beta chain) under discussion was sequenced for a study of T-cell memory formation after mild COVID-19. 5'RACE with constant-segment primers built TCRalpha and TCRbeta cDNA libraries with UMIs. TCRdb re-derived calls from the 5' RACE reads in MiXCR, one entry per CDR3 protein. There are some 260,000 distinct CDR3 sequences in the sample; roughly 15% occur only once, and roughly 3.6% lies in the top ten. In regard to this clonotype: What it recognizes is unknown.

CDR3 length equals 14 residues. Germline V CDR1 and CDR2: SGHRS, YFSETQ. The V end was cut by 4 bases, the J end by 8 bases, with 17 bases between. The study, taken as a whole, reports: Cross-reactive memory seemingly joined, as some responding clones were found in pre-infection memory. Contracting clones from day 15 to 85 showed balanced CD4/CD8; later expanders favored CD4+. Contracting clones localized mainly to CM and EM when CD4+ and mainly to EMRA when CD8+.

The rearrangement links TRBV5-1 to TRBJ2-3, with D tentatively TRBD2 (6 bases). Sample: PBMCs or a T cell subset sorted from them (not recorded which). This TCR was recovered from a man between 18 and 29 years old who had mild COVID-19 (a few samples of this study predate the infection). Cell type and time point are not known. CDR3 amino acids: CASSPGTLGGTQYF. The CDR3 bases are TGCGCCAGCAGCCCGGGGACTCTCGGAGGTACGCAGTATTTT.